One and the same sample provided the 5 T cell receptor beta chains below, sequenced in a study of T cell responses to AZD1222 COVID-19 vaccine. Profiling relied on immunoSEQ multiplex PCR, and the TCRdb table lists in-frame clones only, not all of them. The top ten clones hold roughly 5% of a sample with 90,000 to 120,000 clones, 70% to 90% of them seen once. The sample consisted of peripheral blood, taken 28 days after the second AZD1222 dose. Receptors were obtained from an adult who received the AZD1222 COVID-19 vaccine.

Remarks on this clone: At the DNA level, this CDR3 is encoded by other sequences in the same sample as well. The chain couples TRBV28 to TRBJ1-2; TRBD1 is a possible D gene (5 bases). There are 12 residues in the CDR3. Germline CDR1 MDHEN, CDR2 SYDVKM. V was trimmed by 3 bases and J by 5 bases, leaving 7 bases between them. The CDR3 nucleotides read TGTGCCAGCAGTTTGGAGGGGTATGGCTACACCTTC. Its protein product is CASSLEGYGYTF.

The genes are TRBV6-4 and TRBJ2-2; either TRBD1 or TRBD2 may supply D (6 bases each). Germline values: CDR1 MRHNA, CDR2 SNTAGT. The CDR3 is 16 residues long. The V gene lost 6 bases and the J gene lost 5 bases, with 19 bases spanning the gap. CDR3 loop: CASRSGGPRMTGELFF. CDR3 bases: TGTGCCAGCAGGAGTGGGGGGCCTCGGATGACCGGGGAGCTGTTTTTT.

This clone was detected once. The V and J genes are TRBV5-1 and TRBJ2-3, with D hard to call. The CDR3 loop spans 15 amino acids. CDR1 SGHRS and CDR2 YFSETQ come from the germline V gene. V was clipped by 0 bases and J by 2 bases, with 10 bases between them. Written as DNA, the CDR3 is TGCGCCAGCAGCTTGGTGGGCCAGAACACAGATACGCAGTATTTT. Encoded protein: CASSLVGQNTDTQYF.

This clone was seen just once. The V call is TRBV5-6, the J call TRBJ2-4, with D tentatively TRBD1 (6 bases). CDR1 is SGHDT, CDR2 YYEEEE, per germline. The CDR3 consists of 15 residues. The V end lost 0 bases, the J end lost 6 bases, and 13 bases lay between the germline ends. The DNA of the CDR3 is TGTGCCAGCAGCTTGGGTCACAGGGAGAGAAACATTCAGTACTTC. Translated, it gives CASSLGHRERNIQYF.

There are a few counts of this clone. The rearrangement links TRBV6-5 to TRBJ1-5; the D is unclear. Germline V gene sequence: CDR1 MNHEY, CDR2 SVGAGI. This CDR3 is built from 15 residues. The ends were cut back, 0 bases at V and 0 bases at J, with 6 bases in the middle. DNA of the CDR3: TGTGCCAGCAGTTACTCTGGCAATAGCAATCAGCCCCAGCATTTT. Its protein product is CASSYSGNSNQPQHF.